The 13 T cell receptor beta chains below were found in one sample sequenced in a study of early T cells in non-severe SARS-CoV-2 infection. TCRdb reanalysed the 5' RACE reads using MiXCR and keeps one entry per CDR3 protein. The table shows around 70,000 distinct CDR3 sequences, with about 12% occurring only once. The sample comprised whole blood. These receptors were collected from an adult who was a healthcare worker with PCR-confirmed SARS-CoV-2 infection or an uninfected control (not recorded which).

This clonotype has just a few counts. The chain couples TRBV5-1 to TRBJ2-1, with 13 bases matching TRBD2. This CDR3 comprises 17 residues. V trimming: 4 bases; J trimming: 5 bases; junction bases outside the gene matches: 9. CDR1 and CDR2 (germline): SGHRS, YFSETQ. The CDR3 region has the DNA TGCGCCAGCAGCGGGGGACTAGCGGGATTGAGTAACAATGAGCAGTTCTTC. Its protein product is CASSGGLAGLSNNEQFF.

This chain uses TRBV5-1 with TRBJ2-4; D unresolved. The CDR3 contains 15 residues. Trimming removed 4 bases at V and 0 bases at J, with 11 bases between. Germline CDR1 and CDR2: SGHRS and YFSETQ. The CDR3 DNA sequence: TGCGCCAGCAGCCCCCTGACAAGAGCCAAAAACATTCAGTACTTC. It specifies CASSPLTRAKNIQYF.

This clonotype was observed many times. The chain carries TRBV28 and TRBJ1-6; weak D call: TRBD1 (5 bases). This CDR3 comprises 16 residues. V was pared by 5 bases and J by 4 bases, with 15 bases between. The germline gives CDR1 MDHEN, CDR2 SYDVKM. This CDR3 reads CASSPLGGRYNSPLHF. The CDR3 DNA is TGTGCCAGCAGTCCCCTTGGGGGACGGTATAATTCACCCCTCCACTTT.

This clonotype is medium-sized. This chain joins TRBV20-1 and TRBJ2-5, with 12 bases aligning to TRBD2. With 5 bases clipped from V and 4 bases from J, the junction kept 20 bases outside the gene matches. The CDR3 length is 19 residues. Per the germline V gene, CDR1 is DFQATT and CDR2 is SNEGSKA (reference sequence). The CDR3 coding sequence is TGCAGTGCTCAGACTGATTCCGGGACTAGCGGGCCCCGGGGAGAGACCCAGTACTTC. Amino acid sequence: CSAQTDSGTSGPRGETQYF.

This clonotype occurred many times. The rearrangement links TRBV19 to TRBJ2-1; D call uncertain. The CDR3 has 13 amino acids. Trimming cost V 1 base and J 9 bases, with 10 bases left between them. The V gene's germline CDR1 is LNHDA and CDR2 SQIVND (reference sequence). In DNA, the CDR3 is TGTGCCAGTAGTATAGGCCTAAGATTTGAGCAGTTCTTC. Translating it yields CASSIGLRFEQFF.

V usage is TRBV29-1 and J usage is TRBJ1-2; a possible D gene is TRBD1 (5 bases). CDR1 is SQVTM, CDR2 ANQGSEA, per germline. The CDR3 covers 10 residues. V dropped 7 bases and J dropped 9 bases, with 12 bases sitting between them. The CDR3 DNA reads TGCAGCGCCTGGGACGAAAGCTACACCTTC. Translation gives CSAWDESYTF.

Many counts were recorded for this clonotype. The CDR3 loop reads CASSQDGLGYEQFF. CDR3 sequence (DNA): TGTGCCAGCAGCCAAGACGGACTAGGGTATGAGCAGTTCTTC. The genes are TRBV3-1 and TRBJ2-1, with TRBD2 identical over 7 bases. The V gene end was trimmed by 0 bases and the J gene end by 8 bases; junction bases not matched to a gene: 4. Germline assignment: CDR1 LGHDT and CDR2 YNNKEL (reference sequence). The CDR3 totals 14 residues.

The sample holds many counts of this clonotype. The CDR3 sequence: CASSQRNSPLHF. CDR3 nucleotide sequence: TGTGCCAGCAGCCAGCGGAATTCACCCCTCCACTTT. V usage is TRBV7-2 and J usage is TRBJ1-6; no reliable D call. The CDR3 extends over 12 amino acids. The germline CDR1 and CDR2 sequences are SGHTA and FQGNSA. V was shortened by 5 bases and J by 7 bases, with 6 bases between the two germline ends.

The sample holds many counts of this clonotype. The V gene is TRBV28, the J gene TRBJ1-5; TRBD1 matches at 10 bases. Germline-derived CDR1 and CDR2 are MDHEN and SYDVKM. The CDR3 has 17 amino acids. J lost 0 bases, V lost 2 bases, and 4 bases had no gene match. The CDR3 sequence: CASSLRQGANSNQPQHF. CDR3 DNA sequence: TGTGCCAGCAGTTTAAGACAGGGGGCCAATAGCAATCAGCCCCAGCATTTT. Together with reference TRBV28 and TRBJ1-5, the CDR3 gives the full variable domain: DVKVTQSSRYLVKRTGEKVFLECVQDMDHENMFWYRQDPGLGLRLIYFSYDVKMKEKGDIPEGYSVSREKKERFSLILESASTNQTSMYLCASSLRQGANSNQPQHFGDGTRLSIL.

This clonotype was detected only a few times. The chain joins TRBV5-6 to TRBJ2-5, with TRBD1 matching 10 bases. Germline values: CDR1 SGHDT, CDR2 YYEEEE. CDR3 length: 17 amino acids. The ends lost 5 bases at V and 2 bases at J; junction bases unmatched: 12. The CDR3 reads CASSFLKPGQGQETQYF. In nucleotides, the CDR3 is TGTGCCAGCAGTTTCCTTAAGCCGGGACAGGGGCAAGAGACCCAGTACTTC.

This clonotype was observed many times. The DNA of the CDR3 is TGCAGCGTTGAGAGGGGGATCTCCTACAATGAGCAGTTCTTC. It encodes CSVERGISYNEQFF. This chain links TRBV29-1 with TRBJ2-1; the D gene is possibly TRBD1 (6 bases). The CDR3 length is 14 residues. The V end lost 3 bases, the J end lost 0 bases, and 9 bases lay between the germline ends. Germline V gene data show CDR1 as SQVTM and CDR2 as ANQGSEA.

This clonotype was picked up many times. As DNA, the CDR3 is TGTGCCAGCAGGCGAGCGGGAGCGCTCCGCACAGATACGCAGTATTTT. Its translation: CASRRAGALRTDTQYF. This chain links TRBV7-2 with TRBJ2-3, with 8 bases fitting TRBD2. Germline assignment: CDR1 SGHTA and CDR2 FQGNSA. CDR3 length equals 16 residues. V shed 6 bases and J 1 base; nucleotides not matched to a gene: 9.

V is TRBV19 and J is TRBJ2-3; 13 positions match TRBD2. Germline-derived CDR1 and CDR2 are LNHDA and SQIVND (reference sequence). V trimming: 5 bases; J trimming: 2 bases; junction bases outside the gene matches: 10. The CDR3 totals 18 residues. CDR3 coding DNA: TGTGCCAGTAGTTCCCCGGGACTAGCGGGATTGCCCACAGATACGCAGTATTTT. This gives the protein CASSSPGLAGLPTDTQYF.